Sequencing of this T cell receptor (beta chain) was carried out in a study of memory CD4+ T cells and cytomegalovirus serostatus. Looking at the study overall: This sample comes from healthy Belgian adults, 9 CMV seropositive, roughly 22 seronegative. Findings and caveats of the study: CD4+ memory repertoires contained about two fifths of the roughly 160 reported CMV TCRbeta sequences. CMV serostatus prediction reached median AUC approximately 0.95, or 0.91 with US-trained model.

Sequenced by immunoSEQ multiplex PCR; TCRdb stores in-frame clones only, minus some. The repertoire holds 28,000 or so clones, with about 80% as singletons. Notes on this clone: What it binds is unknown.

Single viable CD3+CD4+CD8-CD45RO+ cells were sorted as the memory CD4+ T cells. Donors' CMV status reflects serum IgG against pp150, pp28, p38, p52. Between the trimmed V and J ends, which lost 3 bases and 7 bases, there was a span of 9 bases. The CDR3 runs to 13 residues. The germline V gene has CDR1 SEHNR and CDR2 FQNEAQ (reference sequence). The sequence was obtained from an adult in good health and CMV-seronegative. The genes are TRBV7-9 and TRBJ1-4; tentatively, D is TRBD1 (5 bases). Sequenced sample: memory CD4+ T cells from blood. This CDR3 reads CASSFETGEKLFF. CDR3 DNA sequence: TGTGCCAGCAGCTTTGAAACAGGTGAAAAACTGTTTTTT.